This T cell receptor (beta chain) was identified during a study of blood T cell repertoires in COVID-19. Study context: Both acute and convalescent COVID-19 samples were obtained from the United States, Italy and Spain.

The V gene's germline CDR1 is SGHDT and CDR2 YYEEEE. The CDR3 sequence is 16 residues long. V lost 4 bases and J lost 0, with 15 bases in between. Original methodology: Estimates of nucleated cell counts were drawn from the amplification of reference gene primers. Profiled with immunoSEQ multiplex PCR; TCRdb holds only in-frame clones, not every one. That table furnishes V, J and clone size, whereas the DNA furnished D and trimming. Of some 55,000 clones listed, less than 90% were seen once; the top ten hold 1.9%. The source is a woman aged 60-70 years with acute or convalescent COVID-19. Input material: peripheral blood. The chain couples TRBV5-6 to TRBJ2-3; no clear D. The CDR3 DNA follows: TGTGCCAGCAGCGCAATAATATTACTAAGCACAGATACGCAGTATTTT. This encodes CASSAIILLSTDTQYF.